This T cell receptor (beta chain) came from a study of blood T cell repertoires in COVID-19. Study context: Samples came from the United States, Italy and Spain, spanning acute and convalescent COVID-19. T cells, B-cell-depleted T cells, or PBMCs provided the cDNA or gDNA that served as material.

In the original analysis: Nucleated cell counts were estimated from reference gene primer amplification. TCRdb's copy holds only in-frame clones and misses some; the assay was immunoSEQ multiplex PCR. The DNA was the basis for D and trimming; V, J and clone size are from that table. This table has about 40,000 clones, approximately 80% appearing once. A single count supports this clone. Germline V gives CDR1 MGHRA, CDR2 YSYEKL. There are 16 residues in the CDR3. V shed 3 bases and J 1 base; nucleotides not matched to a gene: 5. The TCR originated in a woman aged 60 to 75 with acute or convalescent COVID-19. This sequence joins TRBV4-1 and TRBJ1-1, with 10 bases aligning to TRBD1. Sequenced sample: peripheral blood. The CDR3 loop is CASSQDRGVPNTEAFF. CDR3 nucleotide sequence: TGCGCCAGCAGCCAGGACAGGGGGGTACCGAACACTGAAGCTTTCTTT.